Listed here are 9 T cell receptor beta chains from one sample, sequenced in a study of T cell responses to AZD1222 COVID-19 vaccine. Sequencing was performed with immunoSEQ multiplex PCR; in TCRdb, only in-frame clones are kept and a portion is missing. In the table there are 120,000 or so clones, 84% of which are singletons. The sample in question was peripheral blood, obtained 28 days after the second AZD1222 dose. The receptors derive from an adult who received the AZD1222 COVID-19 vaccine.

V gene TRBV7-2 combines with J gene TRBJ2-1, with D possibly TRBD1 on 6 matching bases. The CDR3 spans 15 residues. Between the trimmed V and J ends, which lost 5 bases and 2 bases, there was a span of 13 bases. Germline loops: CDR1 SGHTA, CDR2 FQGNSA. Written as DNA, the CDR3 is TGTGCCAGCAGCCCTATGACAGGCCCCTACAATGAGCAGTTCTTC. This gives the protein CASSPMTGPYNEQFF.

J is TRBJ1-4 and V is TRBV19; D call uncertain. CDR1 and CDR2 (germline): LNHDA, SQIVND (reference sequence). The CDR3 consists of 14 residues. Trimming removed 5 bases at V and 4 bases at J, with 11 bases between. The CDR3 spells CASSAGNYNEKLFF. CDR3 DNA: TGTGCCAGTAGTGCGGGGAATTATAATGAAAAACTGTTTTTT.

This rearrangement joins TRBV9 to TRBJ2-5; TRBD2 is a possible D gene (5 bases). From germline, CDR1 is SGDLS and CDR2 YYNGEE. V lost 2 bases and J lost 7, with 15 bases in between. The CDR3 consists of 14 residues. In DNA form, the CDR3 reads TGTGCCAGCAGCGTGGCAATAGACCGGGGGACCCAGTACTTC. This codes for CASSVAIDRGTQYF.

V is TRBV7-2 and J is TRBJ2-5; D is undetermined. CDR3 length equals 14 residues. The ends were cut back, 2 bases at V and 2 bases at J, with 9 bases in the middle. CDR1 and CDR2 from the germline V gene are SGHTA and FQGNSA. The CDR3 protein is CASSLSNWQETQYF. DNA of the CDR3: TGTGCCAGCAGCTTATCGAACTGGCAAGAGACCCAGTACTTC.

The chain combines TRBV6-5 with TRBJ2-5; TRBD2 agrees at 8 bases. The length of the CDR3 is 15 residues. Germline CDR1 reads MNHEY; CDR2 reads SVGAGI. J lost 6 bases, V lost 0 bases, and 6 bases had no gene match. The CDR3 sequence is CASSYSTSVVKTQYF. Here the CDR3 DNA reads TGTGCCAGCAGTTACTCGACTAGCGTCGTAAAGACCCAGTACTTC.

The chain employs TRBV9 and TRBJ2-2; tentative D call: TRBD2 (6 bases). The CDR3 is made up of 15 amino acids. V gave up 5 bases and J gave up 3 bases, with 14 bases separating them. Germline V CDR1 and CDR2: SGDLS, YYNGEE. Here the CDR3 reads CASRQEGGYTGELFF. CDR3 nucleotide sequence: TGTGCCAGCAGACAGGAGGGTGGTTACACCGGGGAGCTGTTTTTT. Full variable domain (outside the CDR3, taken from reference TRBV9 and TRBJ2-2): DSGVTQTPKHLITATGQRVTLRCSPRSGDLSVYWYQQSLDQGLQFLIQYYNGEERAKGNILERFSAQQFPDLHSELNLSSLELGDSALYFCASRQEGGYTGELFFGEGSRLTVL.

This chain links TRBV13 with TRBJ1-2; tentative D call: TRBD1 (5 bases). This CDR3 region has 14 residues. Per the germline V gene, CDR1 is PRHDT and CDR2 is FYEKMQ (reference sequence). Trimming shortened V by 1 base and J by 5 bases, and 11 bases separated the two germline ends. CDR3 sequence reads: CASSLVQGGYGYTF. CDR3 in DNA: TGTGCCAGCAGCTTAGTGCAGGGCGGGTATGGCTACACCTTC. Looking up the rest from reference TRBV13 and TRBJ1-2 gives the full variable domain: AAGVIQSPRHLIKEKRETATLKCYPIPRHDTVYWYQQGPGQDPQFLISFYEKMQSDKGSIPDRFSAQQFSDYHSELNMSSLELGDSALYFCASSLVQGGYGYTFGSGTRLTVV.

This chain joins TRBV7-2 and TRBJ1-2, with 8 positions matching TRBD1. With 5 bases clipped from V and 8 bases from J, the junction kept 10 bases outside the gene matches. The germline V gene has CDR1 SGHTA and CDR2 FQGNSA. The CDR3 contains 14 residues. CDR3 residues: CASSRLTGGNGYTF. As DNA, the CDR3 is TGTGCCAGCAGCCGCTTAACAGGGGGTAACGGCTACACCTTC. The full variable domain, in which reference TRBV7-2 and TRBJ1-2 provide the parts outside the CDR3, is GAGVSQSPSNKVTEKGKDVELRCDPISGHTALYWYRQSLGQGLEFLIYFQGNSAPDKSGLPSDRFSAERTGGSVSTLTIQRTQQEDSAVYLCASSRLTGGNGYTFGSGTRLTVV.

This chain joins TRBV7-9 and TRBJ1-3; TRBD1 might be the D (6 bases). Trimming took off 6 bases at V and 0 bases at J, with 18 bases between the two ends. This CDR3 is 17 amino acids long. The germline V gene has CDR1 SEHNR and CDR2 FQNEAQ (reference sequence). The CDR3 DNA sequence: TGTGCCAGCAGGGGGCGGCGCGGACAGACCTCTGGAAACACCATATATTTT. Protein: CASRGRRGQTSGNTIYF.